This TCR beta chain was captured in a study of shared clonotypes between healthy human individuals. Overall study: CD4 naive and CD4 memory each took three plates per donor, while CD8 naive took two and CD8 memory one.

Naive CD8 cells comprised CD45RO-negative, CCR7-positively selected cells, excluding terminally differentiated effector memory CD45RA+ cells. V was pared by 6 bases and J by 6 bases, with 12 bases between. CDR3 length: 12 amino acids. Germline V gives CDR1 MNHEY, CDR2 SVGAGI. The data were produced by immunoSEQ multiplex PCR, yet TCRdb's version contains in-frame clones alone and is incomplete. The sample includes about 2.1 million clones, approximately 94% of them seen just once. Study findings and constraints: Sharing across four donors was highest in naive CD4 (approximately 5%) and lowest in memory CD8 (roughly 0.4%).

In regard to this clone: Antigen: not known.

This receptor was obtained from a man aged 18 to 35 in good health. Some clones in this sample may be carry-over from other donors' samples. The rearrangement joins TRBV6-5 to TRBJ2-7; a possible D gene is TRBD1 (6 bases). Sequencing was done on a sample of naive CD8+ T cells from PBMCs. DNA of the CDR3: TGTGCCAGCAGCTTATCAGGGGTCGAGCAGTACTTC. It encodes CASSLSGVEQYF.